The clone carrying this T cell receptor (beta chain) was counted once. Its target is not known. The PCR contained 60 Vbeta and 13 Jbeta primers. Method: immunoSEQ multiplex PCR; TCRdb's copy keeps in-frame clones and lacks some. The repertoire holds about 120,000 clones, with 75% to 80% as singletons. Germline V lookup: CDR1 SGHTA, CDR2 FQGNSA. The CDR3 covers 15 residues. Losses at the gene ends were 4 bases for V and 5 bases for J; bases not matched to a gene: 9. The sample belongs to a study of cytomegalovirus exposure and HLA in healthy donors. Study outcomes and limitations: A later analysis by the authors found several of the most significant clusters apparently linked to common viral pathogens.

This TCR derives from a woman aged 40 to 49 in good health and CMV-seropositive. This sequence joins TRBV7-2 and TRBJ2-5, with 8 positions matching TRBD1. The sequenced sample was PBMCs. CDR3 in amino acids: CASSSRAGGGETQYF. The CDR3 DNA follows: TGTGCCAGCAGCTCGAGAGCAGGGGGCGGGGAGACCCAGTACTTC.